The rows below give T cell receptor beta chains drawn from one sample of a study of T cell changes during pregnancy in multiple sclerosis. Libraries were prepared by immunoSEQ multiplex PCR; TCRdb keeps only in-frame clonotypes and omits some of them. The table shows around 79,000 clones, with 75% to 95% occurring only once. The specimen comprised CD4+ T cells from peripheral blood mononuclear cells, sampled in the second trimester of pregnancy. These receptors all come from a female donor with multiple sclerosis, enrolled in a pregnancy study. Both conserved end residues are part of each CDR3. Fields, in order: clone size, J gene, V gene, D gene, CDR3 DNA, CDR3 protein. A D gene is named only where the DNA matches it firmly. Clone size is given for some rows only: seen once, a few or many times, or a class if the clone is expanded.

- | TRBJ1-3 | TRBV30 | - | TGTGCCTGGAGTGTTGGGCCTAACTCTGGAAACACCATATATTTT | CAWSVGPNSGNTIYF
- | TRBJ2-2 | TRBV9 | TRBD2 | TGTGCCAGCAGGGGGGGGGCGAACACCGGGGAGCTGTTTTTT | CASRGGANTGELFF
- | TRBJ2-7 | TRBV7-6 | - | TGTGCCAGCAGCCCCAACAGGGTTGGAGAGCAGTACTTC | CASSPNRVGEQYF
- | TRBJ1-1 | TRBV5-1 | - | TGCGCCAGCAGCGCCGGACTTACGGTGGGGAACACTGAAGCTTTCTTT | CASSAGLTVGNTEAFF
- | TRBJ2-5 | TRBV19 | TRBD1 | TGTGCCAGTAGTTCCGGACAGGGTCGAGAGACCCAGTACTTC | CASSSGQGRETQYF
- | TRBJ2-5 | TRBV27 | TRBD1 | TGTGCCAGCAGTTTATCGGACAGGGGGCGGGAGACCCAGTACTTC | CASSLSDRGRETQYF
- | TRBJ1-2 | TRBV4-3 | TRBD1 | TGCGCCAGCAGCCAGATCGGGACAGCCTATGGCTACACCTTC | CASSQIGTAYGYTF
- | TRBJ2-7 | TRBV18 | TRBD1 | TGTGCCAGCTCGAGAGGACAGGGCACCTACGAGCAGTACTTC | CASSRGQGTYEQYF
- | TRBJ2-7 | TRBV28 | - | TGTGCCACGTGGGCCTGGGCAGGGGAGAGGGAGCAGTACTTC | CATWAWAGEREQYF
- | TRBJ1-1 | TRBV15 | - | TGTGCCACCAGCAGAGATCCAACGCGGGCGTGGAACACTGAAGCTTTCTTT | CATSRDPTRAWNTEAFF
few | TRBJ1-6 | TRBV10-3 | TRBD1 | TGTGCCATCAGTGACATACAGGGGATTTCTTCACCCCTCCACTTT | CAISDIQGISSPLHF
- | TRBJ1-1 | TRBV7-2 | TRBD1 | TGTGCCAGCGGGTTTAGGACAGGGGATGAAGCTTTCTTT | CASGFRTGDEAFF
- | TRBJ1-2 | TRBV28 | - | TGTGCCAGCAGTTTTCTATCCGGGACATCTTTTGGCTACACCTTC | CASSFLSGTSFGYTF
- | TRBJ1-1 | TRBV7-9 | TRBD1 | TGTGCCAGCAGCTCCACCTATCGACAGGGGTACGACACTGAAGCTTTCTTT | CASSSTYRQGYDTEAFF
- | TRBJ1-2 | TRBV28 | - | TGTGCCAGCAATCTAAGGCAGGGCTATGGCTACACCTTC | CASNLRQGYGYTF
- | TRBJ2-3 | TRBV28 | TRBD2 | TGTGCCAGCAGTATACTTTCAGGAGCGGGGGGACTAGATACGCAGTATTTT | CASSILSGAGGLDTQYF
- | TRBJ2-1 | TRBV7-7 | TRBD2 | TGTGCCAGCAGCCCGGGACTAGCTTTTAATGAGCAGTTCTTC | CASSPGLAFNEQFF
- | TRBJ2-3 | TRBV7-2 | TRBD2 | TGTGCCAGCAGCTTAGCGACTAGCGGGGGTTTTCGGGATACGCAGTATTTT | CASSLATSGGFRDTQYF
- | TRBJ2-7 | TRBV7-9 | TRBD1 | TGTGCCAGCAGCTTAGGCCCCGGGACAGGGGGATTCCGCTCCTACGAGCAGTACTTC | CASSLGPGTGGFRSYEQYF
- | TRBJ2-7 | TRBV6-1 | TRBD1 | TGTGCCAGCAGTGAACTCCCGGGACAGGGGGCTCAAGGGCAGTACTTC | CASSELPGQGAQGQYF
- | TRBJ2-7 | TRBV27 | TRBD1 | TGTGCCAGCAGGCTTACGACAGGGAACTCCTACGAGCAGTACTTC | CASRLTTGNSYEQYF
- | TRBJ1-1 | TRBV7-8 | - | TGTGCCAGCAGCTTACGGGGGGTCATGAACACTGAAGCTTTCTTT | CASSLRGVMNTEAFF
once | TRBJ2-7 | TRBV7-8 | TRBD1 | TGTGCCAGCAGCCCGCGGACAGGGACCTACGAGCAGTACTTC | CASSPRTGTYEQYF
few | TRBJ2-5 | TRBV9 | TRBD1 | TGTGCCAGCAGCGCCCGGGACAGGGGGGCCCAAGAGACCCAGTACTTC | CASSARDRGAQETQYF
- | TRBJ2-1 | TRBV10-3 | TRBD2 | TGTGCCATCAGTGGCGGACTAGCCCACAATGAGCAGTTCTTC | CAISGGLAHNEQFF
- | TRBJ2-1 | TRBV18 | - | TGTGCCAGCTCACCACCTAGTTCTCTTTCCTACAATGAGCAGTTCTTC | CASSPPSSLSYNEQFF
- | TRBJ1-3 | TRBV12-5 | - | TGTGCTAGTGGTTTGGTCCGTAAAGACGGGGACTCTGGAAACACCATATATTTT | CASGLVRKDGDSGNTIYF
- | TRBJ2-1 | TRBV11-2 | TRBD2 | TGTGCCAGCAGCTTAGATGGACTAGCGCAAAATGAGCAGTTCTTC | CASSLDGLAQNEQFF
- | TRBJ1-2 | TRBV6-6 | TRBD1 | TGTGCCAGCAGCCCTAGACAGGGTCTGGGCTATGGCTACACCTTC | CASSPRQGLGYGYTF
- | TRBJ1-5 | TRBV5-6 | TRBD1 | TGTGCCAGCAGCACGGACAGGGGAGGCAATCAGCCCCAGCATTTT | CASSTDRGGNQPQHF
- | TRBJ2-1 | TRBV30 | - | TGTGCCTGGAGTGTAAAGGGGGGAGGGGCTGAGCAGTTCTTC | CAWSVKGGGAEQFF
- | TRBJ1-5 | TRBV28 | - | TGTGCCAGCAGTTTATACCGAGAACCAGGGTATCAGCCCCAGCATTTT | CASSLYREPGYQPQHF
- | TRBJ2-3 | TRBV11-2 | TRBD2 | TGTGCCAGCAGCTTCGGTGCGGGGGGCTCCCGGACAGATACGCAGTATTTT | CASSFGAGGSRTDTQYF
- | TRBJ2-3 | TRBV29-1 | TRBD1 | TGCAGCGTGGAACTCGGGCAGGGGGCCGCAGATACGCAGTATTTT | CSVELGQGAADTQYF
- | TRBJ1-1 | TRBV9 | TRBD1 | TGTGCCAGCAGCCTGTCACAGGGGAGAACTGAAGCTTTCTTT | CASSLSQGRTEAFF
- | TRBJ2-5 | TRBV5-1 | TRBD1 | TGCGCCAGCAGCCCGGGACAGGGGAAAGAGACCCAGTACTTC | CASSPGQGKETQYF
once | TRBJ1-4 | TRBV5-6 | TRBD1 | TGTGCCAGCAGTTCTACGGGACAGGGTAGGGAAAAACTGTTTTTT | CASSSTGQGREKLFF
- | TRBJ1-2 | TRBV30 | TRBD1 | TGTGCCTGGAGTGTATGGGACAGTGGAAACGATGGCTACACCTTC | CAWSVWDSGNDGYTF
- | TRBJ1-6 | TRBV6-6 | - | TGTGCCAGCAGTCGAACAGAGTATAATTCACCCCTCCACTTT | CASSRTEYNSPLHF
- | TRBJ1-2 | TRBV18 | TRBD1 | TGTGCCAGCTCACTCGGGACAGGCAATTCTAACTATGGCTACACCTTC | CASSLGTGNSNYGYTF
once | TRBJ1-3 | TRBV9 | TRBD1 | TGTGCCAGCAGCGTCGAACAGGGGTACGGTGGAAACACCATATATTTT | CASSVEQGYGGNTIYF
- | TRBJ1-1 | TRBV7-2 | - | TGTGCCAGCAGCTTAGGAGGGCTGAACACTGAAGCTTTCTTT | CASSLGGLNTEAFF
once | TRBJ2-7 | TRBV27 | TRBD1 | TGTGCCAGCAGCCGGACAGGGGCCCACGAGCAGTACTTC | CASSRTGAHEQYF
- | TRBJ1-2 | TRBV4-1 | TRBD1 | TGCGCCAGCAGCTTGCCGGGACAGAGGTATGGCTACACCTTC | CASSLPGQRYGYTF
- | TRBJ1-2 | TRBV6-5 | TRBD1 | TGTGCCAGCAGAGCGGGACAGGACCTGGGAGGCTACACCTTC | CASRAGQDLGGYTF
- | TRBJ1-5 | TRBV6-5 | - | TGTGCCAGCGGGGGGGGATTTCAGCCCCAGCATTTT | CASGGGFQPQHF
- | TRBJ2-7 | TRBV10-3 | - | TGTGCCATCAGTGAGTTTCGTCAGTCCTACGAGCAGTACTTC | CAISEFRQSYEQYF
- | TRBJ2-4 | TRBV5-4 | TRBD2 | TGTGCCAGCAGCTTGGGTAGCGGGAGTACCAAAAACATTCAGTACTTC | CASSLGSGSTKNIQYF
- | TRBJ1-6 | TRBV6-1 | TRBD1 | TGTGCCAGCAGTGACCGGACAGGGAATTCACCCCTCCACTTT | CASSDRTGNSPLHF
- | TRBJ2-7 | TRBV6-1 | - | TGTGCCAGCAGTGTATCGGGTCCCCTCTACGAGCAGTACTTC | CASSVSGPLYEQYF
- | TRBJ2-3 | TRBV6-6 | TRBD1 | TGTGCCAGCAGTAAGACAGGGAGCACAGATACGCAGTATTTT | CASSKTGSTDTQYF
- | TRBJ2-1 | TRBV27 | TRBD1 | TGTGCCAGCACTGACAGGGCGAATGAGCAGTTCTTC | CASTDRANEQFF
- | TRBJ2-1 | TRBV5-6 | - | TGTGCCAGCAGCTCGGCCCTCGGGGGGCCAAATGAGCAGTTCTTC | CASSSALGGPNEQFF
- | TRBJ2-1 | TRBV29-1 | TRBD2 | TGCAGCGTTGCCCTTGGACTAGCGGGGTCCTACAATGAGCAGTTCTTC | CSVALGLAGSYNEQFF
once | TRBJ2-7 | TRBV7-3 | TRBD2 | TGTGCCAGCAGCTCAGGCGGGGGTGACGAGCAGTACTTC | CASSSGGGDEQYF
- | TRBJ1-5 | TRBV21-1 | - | TGTGTATGGCCCCCGTTGGATCAGCCCCAGCATTTT | CVWPPLDQPQHF
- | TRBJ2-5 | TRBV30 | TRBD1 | TGTGCCTGGAGTAGGGACAGACAAGAGACCCAGTACTTC | CAWSRDRQETQYF